Each of the 30 T cell receptor beta chains below was sequenced from the same sample in a study of cytomegalovirus exposure and HLA in healthy donors. The PCR contained 60 Vbeta and 13 Jbeta primers. Generated by immunoSEQ multiplex PCR, the TCRdb table keeps only in-frame clones and is missing some. The table shows about 120,000 clones, with over 75% occurring only once. Sequenced: PBMCs. The source is a young man in good health and CMV-seropositive.

The chain uses TRBV5-6 and TRBJ2-3; 7 bases match TRBD1. Germline CDR1 and CDR2: SGHDT and YYEEEE. With V trimmed by 0 bases and J by 6 bases, 10 bases remained unmatched. The CDR3 is 16 amino acids. CDR3 coding DNA: TGTGCCAGCAGCTTGGAGGGGGCTTCCCTACACGATACGCAGTATTTT. It encodes CASSLEGASLHDTQYF.

The chain recombines TRBV7-8 with TRBJ1-6, with TRBD1 matching 10 bases. V lost 7 bases to trimming and J lost 0 bases; unmatched junction nucleotides: 6. The CDR3 length is 17 residues. The germline CDR1 and CDR2 sequences are SGHVS and FQNEAQ. This CDR3 is CASNTDRGSSYNSPLHF. The DNA for the CDR3 is TGTGCCAGCAATACGGACAGGGGGAGCTCCTATAATTCACCCCTCCACTTT.

This clone was observed a handful of times. Other nucleotide sequences in the sample specify the same CDR3. The V gene is TRBV27, the J gene TRBJ2-2; 9 bases map to TRBD2. V shed 4 bases and J 5 bases; nucleotides not matched to a gene: 2. There are 14 residues in the CDR3. Germline CDR1 is MNHEY and CDR2 is SMNVEV (reference sequence). Here the CDR3 DNA reads TGTGCCAGCAGTTCCCTAGCGGGAACCGGGGAGCTGTTTTTT. Protein: CASSSLAGTGELFF.

The chain has TRBV7-8 and TRBJ2-5, with D unresolved. The V and J ends lost 4 bases and 0 bases respectively, with 12 bases between them. This CDR3 has 15 amino acids. The germline CDR1 and CDR2 sequences are SGHVS and FQNEAQ. The chain's CDR3 is CASSSRSLYQETQYF. In nucleotides, the CDR3 is TGTGCCAGCAGCTCCCGTAGTCTGTACCAAGAGACCCAGTACTTC.

The chain carries TRBV30 and TRBJ2-5; 9 nucleotides match TRBD2. The V gene's germline CDR1 is GTSNPN and CDR2 SVGIG (reference sequence). J gave up 5 bases and V 3 bases, and 10 bases lay outside the gene matches. The CDR3 contains 15 residues. DNA of the CDR3: TGTGCCTGGAGCCGTAGCGGGAGCCGTAGGGAGACCCAGTACTTC. This codes for CAWSRSGSRRETQYF. Full variable domain (rest looked up from reference TRBV30 and TRBJ2-5): SQTIHQWPATLVQPVGSPLSLECTVEGTSNPNLYWYRQAAGRGLQLLFYSVGIGQISSEVPQNLSASRPQDRQFILSSKKLLLSDSGFYLCAWSRSGSRRETQYFGPGTRLLVL.

The rearrangement links TRBV29-1 to TRBJ2-1; D is uncertain. The CDR3 consists of 15 residues. CDR1 SQVTM and CDR2 ANQGSEA come from the germline V gene. V was pared by 3 bases and J by 9 bases, with 21 bases between. As DNA, the CDR3 is TGCAGCGTTGATCGTCTTGGCTCCCTACGCGGTGAGCAGTTCTTC. Translating it yields CSVDRLGSLRGEQFF.

The chain links TRBV28 to TRBJ1-1, with a weak D call TRBD1 (6 bases). The CDR3 runs 16 residues. Trimming shortened V by 6 bases and J by 5 bases, and 22 bases separated the two germline ends. The germline gives CDR1 MDHEN, CDR2 SYDVKM. The CDR3 spells CASRSTRGGPRTEAFF. As DNA, the CDR3 is TGTGCCAGCAGAAGCACCCGGGGGGGCCCCCGTACTGAAGCTTTCTTT.

A note on this clone: At one end, the junction sequence differs from germline, possibly due to a read error. The V gene is TRBV5-1, the J gene TRBJ2-4, with 9 bases lining up with TRBD2. This CDR3 region has 16 residues. Germline CDR1 and CDR2: SGHRS and YFSETQ. DNA for the CDR3: TGCGCCAGCAGACCGATAGCGGGAGAAGGCAAAAACAGTCAGTACTTC. Amino acids: CASRPIAGEGKNSQYF.

The chain recombines TRBV7-9 with TRBJ2-1, with TRBD2 matching over 7 bases. V dropped 5 bases and J dropped 8; count of bases not matched to a gene: 12. The CDR3 runs 15 residues. CDR1 is SEHNR and CDR2 is FQNEAQ in the germline V gene (reference sequence). DNA of the CDR3: TGTGCCAGCAGCCCTGGCTGGCGGGAGAATGATGAGCAGTTCTTC. It specifies CASSPGWRENDEQFF.

The DNA of the CDR3 is TGTGCCAGCAGTGAAGTTCGCGAGCAGTACTTC. The encoded protein is CASSEVREQYF. This chain links TRBV6-1 with TRBJ2-7; D ambiguous. CDR3 size: 11 residues. The V and J ends lost 1 base and 6 bases respectively, with 4 bases between them. Germline loops: CDR1 MNHNS, CDR2 SASEGT.

The rearrangement joins TRBV29-1 to TRBJ2-2; a weak D match, TRBD2 (6 bases). Looked up from germline, CDR1 is SQVTM and CDR2 is ANQGSEA. Trimming took off 4 bases at V and 4 bases at J, with 16 bases between the two ends. CDR3 length equals 15 residues. CDR3: CSVALATQSTGELFF. CDR3 DNA sequence: TGCAGCGTTGCGCTAGCGACTCAATCCACCGGGGAGCTGTTTTTT.

This sequence joins TRBV9 and TRBJ1-4; D remains ambiguous. Looked up from germline, CDR1 is SGDLS and CDR2 is YYNGEE. V was trimmed by 1 base and J by 7 bases, leaving 11 bases between them. The CDR3 has 14 residues. The CDR3 spells CASSVSGTAEKLFF. The CDR3 DNA follows: TGTGCCAGCAGCGTATCGGGTACGGCTGAAAAACTGTTTTTT.

This chain joins TRBV6-5 and TRBJ2-7, with TRBD2 as a possible D gene (5 bases). The germline V gene encodes CDR1 MNHEY and CDR2 SVGAGI. This CDR3 contains 14 residues. V was trimmed by 6 bases and J by 3 bases, leaving 15 bases between them. The chain's CDR3 is CASSVGLQSYEQYF. CDR3 nucleotides: TGTGCCAGCAGCGTAGGACTGCAGAGCTACGAGCAGTACTTC.

This clone has more than one count but fewer than ten. The chain joins TRBV19 to TRBJ1-5; 10 bases are shared with TRBD1. CDR3 length: 16 residues. Germline CDR1 is LNHDA and CDR2 is SQIVND (reference sequence). The V gene end was trimmed by 0 bases and the J gene end by 6 bases; junction bases not matched to a gene: 5. The CDR3 DNA is TGTGCCAGTAGTATAGAGCTGGGACAGGGGACTCAGCCCCAGCATTTT. This gives the protein CASSIELGQGTQPQHF.

DNA for the CDR3: TGCGCCAGCAGCTTGCTGGACTTGACTAGCGGGGGCACCTTGGGTACGCAGTATTTT. The encoded protein is CASSLLDLTSGGTLGTQYF. V gene TRBV5-1 combines with J gene TRBJ2-3, with 12 bases that match TRBD2. Per germline, CDR1 SGHRS and CDR2 YFSETQ. With 1 base clipped from V and 8 bases from J, the junction kept 17 bases outside the gene matches. The CDR3 spans 19 residues.

This chain uses TRBV6-5 with TRBJ1-2; tentatively, D is TRBD1 (5 bases). This CDR3 is 15 amino acids long. Between the trimmed V and J ends, which lost 6 bases and 2 bases, there was a span of 16 bases. CDR1 and CDR2 from the germline V gene are MNHEY and SVGAGI. The CDR3: CASSGPTKGNYGYTF. For the CDR3, the DNA is TGTGCCAGCAGCGGCCCAACGAAGGGGAACTATGGCTACACCTTC.

The V and J genes are TRBV5-1 and TRBJ2-1; no reliable D call. This CDR3 comprises 13 residues. Germline V gene lookup returns CDR1 SGHRS and CDR2 YFSETQ. The V gene lost 0 bases and the J gene lost 5 bases, with 6 bases spanning the gap. CDR3 DNA sequence: TGCGCCAGCAGCTTGGCGGGTGACAATGAGCAGTTCTTC. Translating gives CASSLAGDNEQFF. The full variable domain, its missing parts supplied by reference TRBV5-1 and TRBJ2-1, is KAGVTQTPRYLIKTRGQQVTLSCSPISGHRSVSWYQQTPGQGLQFLFEYFSETQRNKGNFPGRFSGRQFSNSRSEMNVSTLELGDSALYLCASSLAGDNEQFFGPGTRLTVL.

CDR3 in amino acids: CASSDQRAEAFF. DNA of the CDR3: TGTGCCAGCAGTGACCAGAGGGCTGAAGCTTTCTTT. This chain connects TRBV28 to TRBJ1-1; D gene unclear. The CDR3 sequence is 12 residues long. Between the trimmed V and J ends, which lost 5 bases and 6 bases, there was a span of 10 bases. Germline CDR1 and CDR2: MDHEN and SYDVKM.

About this clone itself: Other DNA sequences within the sample encode an identical CDR3. The chain has TRBV6-4 and TRBJ2-1; the match to TRBD2 covers 11 bases. This CDR3 spans 15 amino acids. Looked up from germline, CDR1 is MRHNA and CDR2 is SNTAGT. The J segment lost 6 bases and the V segment lost 3 bases, leaving 4 bases of the junction unmatched. The CDR3 coding sequence is TGTGCCAGCAGTGAAAGGCTAGCGGGGGGCAATGAGCAGTTCTTC. Protein: CASSERLAGGNEQFF.

The chain uses TRBV6-1 and TRBJ1-5; 8 bases map to TRBD1. Germline CDR1 is MNHNS and CDR2 is SASEGT. This CDR3 contains 14 residues. V gave up 3 bases and J gave up 6 bases; unmatched junction bases: 4. The CDR3 DNA reads as TGTGCCAGCAGTGAGTTCAGGGGGCTTCAGCCCCAGCATTTT. Encoded protein: CASSEFRGLQPQHF.

This chain connects TRBV6-5 to TRBJ1-1, with TRBD1 matching 8 bases. The CDR3 extends over 12 amino acids. CDR1 is MNHEY, CDR2 SVGAGI, per germline. The ends lost 8 bases at V and 1 base at J; junction bases unmatched: 0. CDR3 DNA sequence: TGTGCCAGCGGGACAGGGAACACTGAAGCTTTCTTT. It is translated as CASGTGNTEAFF.

The J gene is TRBJ2-1, the V gene TRBV18; weak D call: TRBD1 (5 bases). The CDR3 length is 18 residues. V lost 1 base and J 0 bases, leaving 16 bases between the germline ends. In germline, CDR1 is KGHSH, CDR2 LQKENI. The CDR3 nucleotides are TGTGCCAGCTCACCACGGGGCAATGGGCCCAGCTCCTACAATGAGCAGTTCTTC. Protein sequence: CASSPRGNGPSSYNEQFF.

The J gene is TRBJ2-3, the V gene TRBV28; a possible D gene is TRBD2 (6 bases). V was trimmed by 8 bases and J by 5 bases, leaving 14 bases between them. Germline CDR1 reads MDHEN; CDR2 reads SYDVKM. The CDR3 has 13 residues. Here the CDR3 DNA reads TGTGCCAGCGCCACTAGCAATATAGATACGCAGTATTTT. Translated, it gives CASATSNIDTQYF. The full variable domain, in which reference TRBV28 and TRBJ2-3 provide the parts outside the CDR3, is DVKVTQSSRYLVKRTGEKVFLECVQDMDHENMFWYRQDPGLGLRLIYFSYDVKMKEKGDIPEGYSVSREKKERFSLILESASTNQTSMYLCASATSNIDTQYFGPGTRLTVL.

V usage is TRBV11-2 and J usage is TRBJ1-1; 9 bases are shared with TRBD1. The germline V gene encodes CDR1 SGHAT and CDR2 FQNNGV. Unmatched junction bases numbered 5, after V lost 5 bases and J lost 1 base. CDR3 length: 15 residues. The CDR3 here is CASSVGQGTNTEAFF. CDR3 coding DNA: TGTGCCAGCAGCGTGGGACAGGGAACGAACACTGAAGCTTTCTTT.

The chain couples TRBV28 to TRBJ1-1; D is undetermined. Trimming removed 6 bases from V and 2 bases from J, with 13 bases in between. Germline CDR1 MDHEN, CDR2 SYDVKM. The CDR3 spans 14 residues. The chain's CDR3 is CASRVHQVNTEAFF. DNA for the CDR3: TGTGCCAGCAGGGTCCATCAGGTAAACACTGAAGCTTTCTTT.

V and J are TRBV6-6 and TRBJ1-1, with D possibly TRBD1 on 5 matching bases. Germline CDR1 is MNHNY and CDR2 is SVGAGI (reference sequence). The CDR3 extends over 15 amino acids. V lost 8 bases and J lost 0, with 16 bases in between. CDR3 bases: TGTGCCAGCCCAAGAGGGGCGGGGATGAACACTGAAGCTTTCTTT. Amino acids: CASPRGAGMNTEAFF.

The chain carries TRBV27 and TRBJ1-1, with 8 bases lining up with TRBD1. Trimming at V came to 6 bases and at J to 3 bases, leaving 12 bases not matched to a gene. The germline CDR1 and CDR2 sequences are MNHEY and SMNVEV (reference sequence). The CDR3 is made up of 16 amino acids. CDR3 loop: CASRLHRTGRDTEAFF. CDR3 nucleotides: TGTGCCAGCAGACTACATAGGACAGGGCGGGACACTGAAGCTTTCTTT.

This clone came up a few times. V usage is TRBV11-3 and J usage is TRBJ2-1; TRBD2 might be the D (6 bases). Looked up from germline, CDR1 is SGHNT and CDR2 is YENEEA. V lost 5 bases, J lost 4 bases, and 15 bases lay in between. The CDR3 loop spans 15 amino acids. CDR3 in amino acids: CASSGALGGYNEQFF. CDR3 DNA sequence: TGTGCCAGCAGCGGAGCTTTGGGGGGATACAATGAGCAGTTCTTC.

The V and J genes are TRBV19 and TRBJ1-1; D ambiguous. Looked up from germline, CDR1 is LNHDA and CDR2 is SQIVND (reference sequence). Trimming shortened V by 5 bases and J by 1 base, and 8 bases separated the two germline ends. The CDR3 has 13 residues. Written as DNA, the CDR3 is TGTGCCAGTAGTGAACAGAGGAACACTGAAGCTTTCTTT. This translates into CASSEQRNTEAFF.

The V call is TRBV13, the J call TRBJ1-2; no definite D call. Germline CDR1 PRHDT, CDR2 FYEKMQ (reference sequence). This CDR3 is 10 amino acids long. The V and J ends lost 5 bases and 7 bases respectively, with 5 bases between them. The CDR3 DNA follows: TGTGCCAGCAGCGAGAGTGGCTACACCTTC. It yields the protein CASSESGYTF.